Listed below are T cell receptor beta chains from one sample, sequenced in a study of technical replicates of blood from several donors. TCRdb's copy holds only in-frame clones and misses some; the assay was immunoSEQ multiplex PCR. Of some 87,000 clones listed, 95% to 98% are singletons. Material: T cells isolated from PBMCs. These receptors all stem from a human donor in good health. Both conserved end residues are part of each CDR3. Each record gives: D gene, J gene, clone size, V gene, CDR3 length, CDR3 DNA, CDR3 protein. A D gene is named only where the DNA matches it firmly. Expanded clones are given a class, and other clones once, few, many or no size at all.

D gene: TRBD2
J gene: TRBJ2-1
clone size: .
V gene: TRBV7-3
CDR3 length: 16
CDR3 DNA: TGTGCCAGCAGCCGAAGTAGCGGGGGGGTGAACAATGAGCAGTTCTTC
CDR3 protein: CASSRSSGGVNNEQFF

D gene: TRBD1
J gene: TRBJ2-7
clone size: .
V gene: TRBV6-1
CDR3 length: 14
CDR3 DNA: TGTGCCAGCAGGGACCCTAAGGGACAGTACGAGCAGTACTTC
CDR3 protein: CASRDPKGQYEQYF

D gene: TRBD1
J gene: TRBJ1-3
clone size: .
V gene: TRBV6-5
CDR3 length: 15
CDR3 DNA: TGTGCCAGCAGTTACATGACAGGGGCTGGAAACACCATATATTTT
CDR3 protein: CASSYMTGAGNTIYF

D gene: .
J gene: TRBJ2-5
clone size: .
V gene: TRBV2
CDR3 length: 11
CDR3 DNA: TGTGCCAGCAGTTATCAAGAGACCCAGTACTTC
CDR3 protein: CASSYQETQYF

D gene: .
J gene: TRBJ2-4
clone size: .
V gene: TRBV6-4
CDR3 length: 15
CDR3 DNA: TGTGCCAGCAGTGACAGGGCCAGCGGGAAAAACATTCAGTACTTC
CDR3 protein: CASSDRASGKNIQYF

D gene: TRBD1
J gene: TRBJ1-5
clone size: .
V gene: TRBV19
CDR3 length: 17
CDR3 DNA: TGTGCCAGTAGTATGATCCCCCGGGACAGGGGGCATCAGCCCCAGCATTTT
CDR3 protein: CASSMIPRDRGHQPQHF

D gene: .
J gene: TRBJ1-4
clone size: once
V gene: TRBV27
CDR3 length: 14
CDR3 DNA: TGTGCCAGCAGCCGGGAGGTCGGGGTTGAAAAACTGTTTTTT
CDR3 protein: CASSREVGVEKLFF

D gene: .
J gene: TRBJ2-7
clone size: .
V gene: TRBV6-5
CDR3 length: 14
CDR3 DNA: TGTGCCAGCAGCCGCCGACTAGGGTCCTACGAGCAGTACTTC
CDR3 protein: CASSRRLGSYEQYF

D gene: TRBD1
J gene: TRBJ2-7
clone size: .
V gene: TRBV27
CDR3 length: 15
CDR3 DNA: TGTGCCAGCAGTCTCACGGCGGGACAGGGCTCCGAGCAGTACTTC
CDR3 protein: CASSLTAGQGSEQYF

D gene: .
J gene: TRBJ2-7
clone size: once
V gene: TRBV7-8
CDR3 length: 12
CDR3 DNA: TGTGCCAGCAGCTTCCTACCCTACGAGCAGTACTTC
CDR3 protein: CASSFLPYEQYF